Listed here are 32 T cell receptor beta chains from one sample, sequenced in a study of shared clonotypes between healthy human individuals. Using immunoSEQ multiplex PCR, the repertoire was profiled, and TCRdb retains in-frame clones only, with some absent. In the table there are about 2.4 million clones, 90% to 95% of which are singletons. The sequenced material came from naive CD4+ T cells from PBMCs. As for subset: CD45RA+ positively selected. The receptors come from a man younger than 35 in good health. Some clones in this sample may be carry-over from other donors' samples.

The chain employs TRBV7-9 and TRBJ1-4, with D maybe TRBD1 (6 bases). Trimming stripped 5 bases from V and 7 bases from J, with 20 bases between. Germline-derived CDR1 and CDR2 are SEHNR and FQNEAQ (reference sequence). There are 16 residues in the CDR3. The CDR3 region has the DNA TGTGCCAGCAGCACCCTTGACGGGGGCCGAAGTGAAAAACTGTTTTTT. As protein: CASSTLDGGRSEKLFF.

The V gene is TRBV27, the J gene TRBJ2-7; 10 nucleotides align to TRBD1. Germline CDR1 reads MNHEY; CDR2 reads SMNVEV (reference sequence). The length of the CDR3 is 17 residues. The trim removed 6 bases at V and 2 bases at J, leaving 13 bases unmatched. The CDR3 DNA sequence: TGTGCCAGCAGCTCTCCTCCCGGGACAGGGGTCCCCTACGAGCAGTACTTC. It translates to CASSSPPGTGVPYEQYF.

This clone was counted only a few times. The chain combines TRBV9 with TRBJ1-1, with D perhaps TRBD1 (5 bases). CDR1 and CDR2 from the germline V gene are SGDLS and YYNGEE. The CDR3 consists of 14 residues. V was cut by 0 bases and J by 3 bases, with 9 bases left in between. Here the CDR3 reads CASSVVDSYTEAFF. CDR3 sequence (DNA): TGTGCCAGCAGCGTAGTAGACAGTTACACTGAAGCTTTCTTT. Combining the CDR3 with reference TRBV9 and TRBJ1-1 gives the whole variable domain DSGVTQTPKHLITATGQRVTLRCSPRSGDLSVYWYQQSLDQGLQFLIQYYNGEERAKGNILERFSAQQFPDLHSELNLSSLELGDSALYFCASSVVDSYTEAFFGQGTRLTVV.

This rearrangement joins TRBV28 to TRBJ2-7; 11 bases are a match to TRBD1. V was pared by 5 bases and J by 4 bases, with 10 bases of the junction left unmatched. The CDR3 is made up of 16 amino acids. Per the germline V gene, CDR1 is MDHEN and CDR2 is SYDVKM. The CDR3 here is CASSRREWDRGYEQYF. The CDR3 DNA reads TGTGCCAGCAGTCGCCGTGAGTGGGACAGGGGGTACGAGCAGTACTTC.

As to this clone: Other DNA variants within this sample encode the same CDR3. The chain couples TRBV4-3 to TRBJ1-3; D might be TRBD1 (6 bases). The length of the CDR3 is 15 residues. Germline lookup yields CDR1 LGHNA and CDR2 YSLEER. Trimming cost V 3 bases and J 1 base, with 10 bases left between them. CDR3 amino acids: CASSQRTGSGNTIYF. The CDR3 DNA sequence: TGCGCCAGCAGCCAGCGCACAGGGTCTGGAAACACCATATATTTT.

The rearrangement joins TRBV5-1 to TRBJ2-7, with 16 bases fitting TRBD2. Germline CDR1 and CDR2: SGHRS and YFSETQ. CDR3 length equals 17 residues. Trimming cost V 3 bases and J 5 bases; bases outside gene matches: 8. The CDR3 loop is CASSWGLAGGSLNEQYF. In DNA form, the CDR3 reads TGCGCCAGCAGCTGGGGACTAGCGGGAGGGTCTTTGAACGAGCAGTACTTC.

In DNA, the CDR3 is TGTGCCAGCAGCTCCGATAATTTTGGGCCATACGAGCAGTACTTC. It encodes CASSSDNFGPYEQYF. The chain uses TRBV7-2 and TRBJ2-7; D remains ambiguous. CDR1 is SGHTA, CDR2 FQGNSA, per germline. CDR3 length: 15 residues. The V end lost 4 bases, the J end lost 4 bases, and 17 bases lay between the germline ends.

The chain recombines TRBV21-1 with TRBJ2-7; TRBD1, the table's D call, lacks a check against the DNA. TRBV21-1 is labeled a pseudogene. The CDR3 has 15 amino acids. This chain's CDR3 is CASSSSGDRPYEQYF. Written as DNA, the CDR3 is TGTGCCAGCAGTTCCTCCGGCGACAGACCCTACGAGCAGTACTTC.

This clone was recorded once. This chain uses TRBV5-4 with TRBJ2-3, with a weak D call TRBD2 (6 bases). Trimming cost V 0 bases and J 0 bases, with 14 bases left between them. There are 17 residues in the CDR3. Germline CDR1 and CDR2: SGHNT and YYREEE (reference sequence). CDR3: CASSLGGLLFSTDTQYF. DNA for the CDR3: TGTGCCAGCAGCTTGGGGGGACTCCTTTTTAGCACAGATACGCAGTATTTT.

The chain is built from TRBV5-5 and TRBJ2-7, with 9 bases aligning to TRBD2. Looked up from germline, CDR1 is SGHKS and CDR2 is YYEKEE (reference sequence). Losses at the gene ends were 4 bases for V and 4 bases for J; bases not matched to a gene: 3. CDR3 length equals 13 residues. CDR3 DNA: TGTGCCAGCAGCCGGCTAGCGGGGTACGAGCAGTACTTC. It translates to CASSRLAGYEQYF.

The chain links TRBV5-1 to TRBJ1-5; D not resolved. V was shortened by 0 bases and J by 6 bases, with 7 bases between the two germline ends. Germline V gene data show CDR1 as SGHRS and CDR2 as YFSETQ. This CDR3 has 13 amino acids. The CDR3 is CASSLGVSQPQHF. The CDR3 nucleotides are TGCGCCAGCAGCTTGGGGGTTAGTCAGCCCCAGCATTTT.

This rearrangement joins TRBV29-1 to TRBJ2-7, with D tentatively TRBD2 (5 bases). The CDR3 extends over 16 amino acids. V dropped 6 bases and J dropped 5 bases, with 26 bases sitting between them. The germline V gene encodes CDR1 SQVTM and CDR2 ANQGSEA. This CDR3 reads CSVRKYRGPRVDEQYF. Written as DNA, the CDR3 is TGCAGCGTCCGCAAATATCGGGGTCCGCGGGTCGACGAGCAGTACTTC.

Concerning this clone: Other DNA sequences of this sample code for an identical CDR3. The chain joins TRBV4-3 to TRBJ1-1; D may be TRBD1 (6 bases). The CDR3 consists of 13 residues. V lost 9 bases and J lost 2, with 13 bases in between. Germline CDR1 is LGHNA and CDR2 is YSLEER. In nucleotides, the CDR3 is TGCGCCAGTTCCCAGGGGAGAAACACTGAAGCTTTCTTT. This sequence encodes CASSQGRNTEAFF.

The rearrangement uses TRBV27 and TRBJ2-2; the match to TRBD2 covers 14 bases. V was pared by 8 bases and J by 7 bases, with 9 bases of the junction left unmatched. The CDR3 is 16 residues long. Per germline, CDR1 MNHEY and CDR2 SMNVEV (reference sequence). The CDR3 spells CASAPGLAGGSGELFF. DNA of the CDR3: TGTGCCAGCGCTCCTGGACTAGCGGGGGGCAGCGGGGAGCTGTTTTTT.

The chain is built from TRBV7-3 and TRBJ1-5, with TRBD1 as a possible D gene (5 bases). The germline gives CDR1 SGHTA, CDR2 FQGTGA. V shed 0 bases and J shed 6 bases, with 12 bases lying between them. This CDR3 contains 15 residues. The CDR3: CASSLTGEVGQPQHF. CDR3 in DNA: TGTGCCAGCAGCTTAACAGGGGAGGTGGGTCAGCCCCAGCATTTT. The variable domain in full, completed from reference TRBV7-3 and TRBJ1-5, reads GAGVSQTPSNKVTEKGKYVELRCDPISGHTALYWYRQSLGQGPEFLIYFQGTGAADDSGLPNDRFFAVRPEGSVSTLKIQRTERGDSAVYLCASSLTGEVGQPQHFGDGTRLSIL.

This sequence joins TRBV30 and TRBJ1-4, with TRBD1 identical over 7 bases. The CDR3 covers 13 residues. Germline CDR1 and CDR2: GTSNPN and SVGIG (reference sequence). Unmatched junction bases numbered 6, after V lost 4 bases and J lost 7 bases. CDR3 DNA: TGTGCCTGGACAGAGGGGGCGCGTGAAAAACTGTTTTTT. Translation gives CAWTEGAREKLFF.

The rearrangement uses TRBV28 and TRBJ1-5; D not resolved. The V gene's germline CDR1 is MDHEN and CDR2 SYDVKM. The CDR3 spans 15 residues. V lost 6 bases and J lost 2, with 14 bases in between. CDR3 in DNA: TGTGCCAGCAGGCCTGCCTCGGCGGGCAATCAGCCCCAGCATTTT. Protein sequence: CASRPASAGNQPQHF.

The gene calls are TRBV28 and TRBJ1-6, with no clear D. CDR1 MDHEN and CDR2 SYDVKM come from the germline V gene. Between the trimmed V and J ends, which lost 2 bases and 5 bases, there was a span of 10 bases. The CDR3 loop spans 15 amino acids. The CDR3 sequence is CASSLTMIHNSPLHF. DNA for the CDR3: TGTGCCAGCAGTTTAACGATGATTCATAATTCACCCCTCCACTTT.

This clone showed up just a few times. The chain recombines TRBV9 with TRBJ2-2; D gene unclear. The CDR3 length is 14 residues. Germline V lookup: CDR1 SGDLS, CDR2 YYNGEE. V was pared by 0 bases and J by 6 bases, with 9 bases between. The CDR3: CASSVGPAAGELFF. The DNA for the CDR3 is TGTGCCAGCAGCGTAGGGCCGGCGGCCGGGGAGCTGTTTTTT.

The chain is built from TRBV9 and TRBJ2-2, with 11 bases lining up with TRBD2. CDR1 is SGDLS and CDR2 is YYNGEE in the germline V gene. This CDR3 has 15 amino acids. V lost 6 bases, J lost 5 bases, and 6 bases stayed unmatched. CDR3 bases: TGTGCCAGCAATAGCGGGAGGGCCAGGACCGGGGAGCTGTTTTTT. Translating gives CASNSGRARTGELFF.

The chain is built from TRBV14 and TRBJ2-1; TRBD1 agrees at 7 bases. The CDR3 totals 14 residues. The germline V gene encodes CDR1 SGHDN and CDR2 FVKESK. With V trimmed by 4 bases and J by 4 bases, 4 bases remained unmatched. The CDR3 region is CASSRQGWYNEQFF. CDR3 DNA sequence: TGTGCCAGCAGCCGACAGGGTTGGTACAATGAGCAGTTCTTC.

V and J are TRBV19 and TRBJ2-1, with 9 positions matching TRBD1. V dropped 11 bases and J dropped 1; count of bases not matched to a gene: 3. The CDR3 is made up of 13 amino acids. The germline CDR1 and CDR2 sequences are LNHDA and SQIVND (reference sequence). CDR3 in amino acids: CASGQGSYNEQFF. The DNA of the CDR3 is TGTGCCTCGGGACAGGGATCCTACAATGAGCAGTTCTTC.

The chain employs TRBV6-1 and TRBJ1-2; D might be TRBD1 (5 bases). The CDR3 covers 15 residues. Germline V gene data show CDR1 as MNHNS and CDR2 as SASEGT. V was pared by 7 bases and J by 5 bases, with 20 bases between. The CDR3 loop is CASNLRQLGTYGYTF. The CDR3 nucleotides read TGTGCCAGCAATCTCCGGCAGCTCGGGACTTATGGCTACACCTTC.

This chain uses TRBV5-1 with TRBJ1-1, with 7 bases lining up with TRBD1. Trimming removed 6 bases from V and 3 bases from J; junction bases left unmatched: 8. The CDR3 length is 14 residues. From germline, CDR1 is SGHRS and CDR2 YFSETQ. CDR3 sequence (DNA): TGCGCCAGCACCACGACAGGGATGGACACTGAAGCTTTCTTT. Translation gives CASTTTGMDTEAFF.

CDR3 nucleotide sequence: TGTGCCAGCACTGTTGTAGGGACCCATAATCAGCCCCAGCATTTT. Translation gives CASTVVGTHNQPQHF. The chain uses TRBV6-6 and TRBJ1-5; perhaps TRBD1 as D (5 bases). This CDR3 is 15 amino acids long. The germline V gene encodes CDR1 MNHNY and CDR2 SVGAGI (reference sequence). Trimming cost V 7 bases and J 4 bases, with 17 bases left between them.

The rearrangement joins TRBV4-2 to TRBJ2-5; 10 bases fit TRBD2. J lost 5 bases, V lost 3 bases, and 9 bases had no gene match. The germline gives CDR1 LGHNA, CDR2 YNFKEQ. This CDR3 is 16 amino acids long. CDR3 coding DNA: TGTGCCAGCAGCCAGGTCCTAGCGGGGGAGAGGGAGACCCAGTACTTC. Translation gives CASSQVLAGERETQYF.

V gene TRBV6-4 combines with J gene TRBJ2-1; D might be TRBD2 (7 bases). With 10 bases removed from V and 9 bases from J, the gap between germline ends came to 19 bases. The CDR3 spans 13 residues. The germline gives CDR1 MRHNA, CDR2 SNTAGT. CDR3 amino acids: CATSGAGASEQFF. The CDR3 bases are TGTGCCACCTCGGGGGCGGGAGCGAGTGAGCAGTTCTTC.

The CDR3 bases are TGCGCCAGCAGCTTCACAGGGGGTTATGAGGCTGAAGCTTTCTTT. Its protein is CASSFTGGYEAEAFF. This chain uses TRBV5-1 with TRBJ1-1, with 8 bases matching TRBD1. CDR1 and CDR2 (germline): SGHRS, YFSETQ. V trimming: 2 bases; J trimming: 6 bases; junction bases outside the gene matches: 9. There are 15 residues in the CDR3. Filled out from reference TRBV5-1 and TRBJ1-1, the complete variable domain reads KAGVTQTPRYLIKTRGQQVTLSCSPISGHRSVSWYQQTPGQGLQFLFEYFSETQRNKGNFPGRFSGRQFSNSRSEMNVSTLELGDSALYLCASSFTGGYEAEAFFGQGTRLTVV.

The J gene is TRBJ1-5, the V gene TRBV27, with 9 bases fitting TRBD1. Looked up from germline, CDR1 is MNHEY and CDR2 is SMNVEV (reference sequence). This CDR3 has 17 residues. The junction had 12 bases not matched to a gene; V was cut back by 6 bases and J by 3 bases. The DNA of the CDR3 is TGTGCCAGCAGGAGACAGGGGGTATTAATTATCAATCAGCCCCAGCATTTT. Protein product: CASRRQGVLIINQPQHF.

In regard to this clone: A clone one base away is much larger, so this may be a read error. The J gene is TRBJ2-3, the V gene TRBV7-3; D tentatively reads TRBD1 or TRBD2 (5 bases each). The CDR3 spans 13 residues. V was pared by 4 bases and J by 1 base, with 6 bases between. Germline loops: CDR1 SGHTA, CDR2 FQGTGA. The CDR3 reads CASSWDRTDTQYF. CDR3 DNA: TGTGCCAGCAGCTGGGACCGCACAGATACGCAGTATTTT.

V and J are TRBV9 and TRBJ2-5; D perhaps matches TRBD1 (6 bases). The CDR3 consists of 15 residues. Germline V gives CDR1 SGDLS, CDR2 YYNGEE. Trimming took 0 bases from V and 2 from J, leaving 11 bases between them. The DNA for the CDR3 is TGTGCCAGCAGCGTAGGGAACAGGGTACAAGAGACCCAGTACTTC. It encodes CASSVGNRVQETQYF.

The rearrangement joins TRBV4-1 to TRBJ2-7, with TRBD1 identical over 7 bases. The CDR3 consists of 15 residues. Germline V gene sequence: CDR1 MGHRA, CDR2 YSYEKL. J was trimmed by 4 bases and V by 1 base; bases with no gene match: 7. The CDR3 loop reads CASSQVGRGRYEQYF. CDR3 DNA sequence: TGCGCCAGCAGCCAAGTAGGAAGGGGGCGGTACGAGCAGTACTTC.